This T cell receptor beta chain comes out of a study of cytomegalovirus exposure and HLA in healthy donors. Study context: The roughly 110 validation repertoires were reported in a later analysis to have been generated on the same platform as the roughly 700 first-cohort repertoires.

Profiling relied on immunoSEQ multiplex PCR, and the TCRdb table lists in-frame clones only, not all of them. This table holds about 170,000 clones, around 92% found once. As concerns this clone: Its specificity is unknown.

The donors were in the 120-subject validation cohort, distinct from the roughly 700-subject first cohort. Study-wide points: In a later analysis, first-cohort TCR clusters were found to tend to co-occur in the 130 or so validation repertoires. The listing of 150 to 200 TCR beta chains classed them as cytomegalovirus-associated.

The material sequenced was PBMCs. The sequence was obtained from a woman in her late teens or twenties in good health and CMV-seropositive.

The CDR3 reads CASSTPRGTGASYEQYF. The CDR3 region has the DNA TGTGCCAGCAGCACCCCTAGAGGGACAGGGGCGTCCTACGAGCAGTACTTC. The chain carries TRBV21-1 and TRBJ2-7; the table gives TRBD1 as D, unverified against the DNA. TRBV21-1 is annotated as a pseudogene. This CDR3 region has 17 residues.